These T cell receptor beta chains were read from a single sample in a study of cytomegalovirus exposure and HLA in healthy donors. Sequencing used immunoSEQ multiplex PCR; TCRdb keeps in-frame clones, though not all of them. This sample has 240,000 or so clones; 82% occur once, and the top ten carry 5% to 6.5%. Sequencing was carried out using PBMCs. The receptors stem from a woman in her forties in good health and CMV-seropositive. CDR3s include the opening cysteine and the closing phenylalanine or tryptophan. Fields, in order: clone size, V gene, D gene, J gene, CDR3 DNA, CDR3 protein. The D gene is left open where the match is weak. Only part of the rows carry a size: once, few, many, or a class if the clone is expanded.

size: .; V: TRBV11-3; D: .; J: TRBJ2-5; DNA: TGTGCCAGCAGCTTAAATGGTGCGGGACAAGAGACCCAGTACTTC; CDR3: CASSLNGAGQETQYF
size: .; V: TRBV10-1; D: TRBD2; J: TRBJ2-5; DNA: TGCGCCAGCAGTCGGAGGCCTAGCGGGGGGGCAATAAACGAAGAGACCCAGTACTTC; CDR3: CASSRRPSGGAINEETQYF
size: .; V: TRBV19; D: .; J: TRBJ1-2; DNA: TGTGCCAGTAGTATAGTTGCCAGGGCAACTAACTATGGCTACACCTTC; CDR3: CASSIVARATNYGYTF
size: .; V: TRBV10-3; D: .; J: TRBJ1-6; DNA: TGTGCCAGTTCACAGGGCTGGTCGGATTCACCCCTCCACTTT; CDR3: CASSQGWSDSPLHF
size: .; V: TRBV19; D: TRBD2; J: TRBJ2-1; DNA: TGTGCCAGTAGTTTCAGAGGGACTAGCGGGAGCAATGAGCAGTTCTTC; CDR3: CASSFRGTSGSNEQFF
size: .; V: TRBV6-5; D: .; J: TRBJ2-3; DNA: TGTGCCAGCAGTTACGGGCAGGACATCACAGATACGCAGTATTTT; CDR3: CASSYGQDITDTQYF
size: .; V: TRBV9; D: .; J: TRBJ2-7; DNA: TGTGCCAGCAGCCCGTACGAGCGGCTCTACGAGCAGTACTTC; CDR3: CASSPYERLYEQYF
size: .; V: TRBV19; D: TRBD1; J: TRBJ1-2; DNA: TGTGCCAGTAGTCTCGGACAGGGGAACTATGGCTACACCTTC; CDR3: CASSLGQGNYGYTF
size: .; V: TRBV7-3; D: .; J: TRBJ2-2; DNA: TGTGCCAGCAGCTTAATGCCAGCGGAGAACACCGGGGAGCTGTTTTTT; CDR3: CASSLMPAENTGELFF
size: .; V: TRBV2; D: .; J: TRBJ1-2; DNA: TGTGCCAGCAGTGAAACGGGAACGTACTACTTC; CDR3: CASSETGTYYF
size: .; V: TRBV28; D: .; J: TRBJ1-4; DNA: TGTGCCAGCAGTTCCCCCCGAAACAGGGACTATCCTAATGAAAAACTGTTTTTT; CDR3: CASSSPRNRDYPNEKLFF
size: few; V: TRBV6-6; D: TRBD1; J: TRBJ1-4; DNA: TGTGCCAGCAGTGACGGGACAGGGAGGGGAGAAAAACTGTTTTTT; CDR3: CASSDGTGRGEKLFF
size: .; V: TRBV7-8; D: .; J: TRBJ2-3; DNA: TGTGCCAGCAGCCACTATCGGGATACGCAGTATTTT; CDR3: CASSHYRDTQYF
size: .; V: TRBV6-5; D: TRBD1; J: TRBJ1-5; DNA: TGTGCCAGCAGACTAGGGACAGGGAAACAGCCCCAGCATTTT; CDR3: CASRLGTGKQPQHF
size: .; V: TRBV19; D: .; J: TRBJ1-5; DNA: TGTGCCAGTAGTATAGGAGGGTATAGCAATCAGCCCCAGCATTTT; CDR3: CASSIGGYSNQPQHF
size: once; V: TRBV9; D: .; J: TRBJ2-5; DNA: TGTGCCAGCAGCGTCACCGGGACATACCAAGAGACCCAGTACTTC; CDR3: CASSVTGTYQETQYF
size: few; V: TRBV5-1; D: .; J: TRBJ2-5; DNA: TGCGCCAGCACTCTTGGTCAGGGTCGAGAGACCCAGTACTTC; CDR3: CASTLGQGRETQYF
size: .; V: TRBV19; D: .; J: TRBJ1-1; DNA: TGTGCCAGTAGTATCCTGGGGGGGGACACTGAAGCTTTCTTT; CDR3: CASSILGGDTEAFF
size: .; V: TRBV7-2; D: .; J: TRBJ2-3; DNA: TGTGCCATCATCTCGGGGGCGGGGGGCACAGATACGCAGTATTTT; CDR3: CAIISGAGGTDTQYF
size: .; V: TRBV6-5; D: .; J: TRBJ1-6; DNA: TGTGCCAGCAGTTACTCGATCGGCAGGGCGTATTCCCCCCTCCACTTT; CDR3: CASSYSIGRAYSPLHF
size: once; V: TRBV4-3; D: TRBD1; J: TRBJ1-2; DNA: TGCGCCAGCAGCGGCGGACAGGGGAAGGATGGCTACACCTTC; CDR3: CASSGGQGKDGYTF
size: .; V: TRBV7-9; D: TRBD1; J: TRBJ2-7; DNA: TGTGCCAGCAGCCCCAGACAGGGGGCCTACGAGCAGTACTTC; CDR3: CASSPRQGAYEQYF
size: .; V: TRBV25-1; D: TRBD2; J: TRBJ2-2; DNA: TGTGCCAGCTCCCCCACTAGCGGGGTCGCGAACACCGGGGAGCTGTTTTTT; CDR3: CASSPTSGVANTGELFF
size: .; V: TRBV6-4; D: TRBD1; J: TRBJ1-2; DNA: TGTGCCAGCAGTGTGGGCAGGGGGCTTTATGGCTACACCTTC; CDR3: CASSVGRGLYGYTF
size: .; V: TRBV5-6; D: .; J: TRBJ2-7; DNA: TGTGCCAGCAGCTGGAGCAGAGGCTACGAGCAGTACTTC; CDR3: CASSWSRGYEQYF
size: .; V: TRBV11-3; D: TRBD2; J: TRBJ2-7; DNA: TGTGCCAGCAGCCCAGCTAGCGGGAGGGCCCGGAACGAGCAGTACTTC; CDR3: CASSPASGRARNEQYF
size: .; V: TRBV7-9; D: .; J: TRBJ2-5; DNA: TGTGCCAGCAGCTCTATCGAGACCCAGTACTTC; CDR3: CASSSIETQYF